This T cell receptor beta chain emerged from a study of blood T cells in healthy people across ages. Whole-study findings and limits: Age showed a roughly linear inverse relationship with TCR beta diversity per million T cells. Higher diversity, along with more naive CD4+ cells, distinguished long-lived donors from aged donors.

The CDR3 totals 12 residues. Germline CDR1 LGHDT, CDR2 YNNKEL (reference sequence). V lost 1 base, J lost 11 bases, and 11 bases lay in between. A remark on this clonotype: Its antigen remains unidentified.

Primers used in a second PCR of about 7 to 11 cycles were a sample-barcoded 5' primer and a J-beta primer mix. One entry per CDR3 protein, called by TCRdb with MiXCR from the 5' RACE reads. The table shows hundreds of thousands of distinct CDR3 sequences, with around two fifths occurring only once. Isolation yielded PBMCs, at least 6 million per sample, in every case. The source material was blood. This clonotype was sampled from a man older than 75 in good health. The chain is built from TRBV3-1 and TRBJ1-1; D perhaps matches TRBD1 (5 bases). CDR3 sequence reads: CASSQVAGAAFF. The CDR3 DNA reads as TGTGCCAGCAGCCAAGTAGCTGGGGCGGCTTTCTTT.